Sequencing of this T cell receptor beta chain was carried out in a study of early T cells in non-severe SARS-CoV-2 infection. Study-level background: Sequencing of unsorted whole blood was done on bulk RNA, leaving chains unpaired. Overall study results and limits: In VDJdb matching, anti-spike CD8 responses were favored while private and CD4 specificities went missing.

V dropped 6 bases and J dropped 0 bases, with 14 bases sitting between them. The germline V gene encodes CDR1 ENHRY and CDR2 SYGVKD. The CDR3 length is 15 residues. Concerning this clonotype: Its antigen remains unidentified.

In the library, individual cDNA molecules carried attached unique molecular identifiers. TCRdb used MiXCR to reprocess the 5' RACE reads, holding one entry per CDR3 protein. The repertoire holds roughly 100,000 distinct CDR3 sequences, with about an eighth as singletons. The origin of this receptor is an adult who was a healthcare worker with PCR-confirmed SARS-CoV-2 infection or an uninfected control (not recorded which). The rearrangement uses TRBV10-3 and TRBJ1-1; D gene unclear. This sample comprised whole blood, obtained at baseline. DNA for the CDR3: TGTGCCATCAGCCTGGCTGGACGGCTGAACACTGAAGCTTTCTTT. It specifies CAISLAGRLNTEAFF.